The 22 T cell receptor beta chains reported below all come from one sample, sequenced in a study of T cell responses to AZD1222 COVID-19 vaccine. Assay used: immunoSEQ multiplex PCR; TCRdb lists only in-frame clones, some missing. The table lists under 70,000 clones, around four fifths of them singletons, with around 21% in the top ten. The material was peripheral blood, obtained on day 0 of AZD1222 vaccination. Every receptor here comes from an adult in good health.

This clone occurred once. CDR3 DNA sequence: TGTGCCAGCAGTGGGGGACACCGAGCCCCTGGCTACACCTTC. It codes for CASSGGHRAPGYTF. The chain links TRBV27 to TRBJ1-2, with D tentatively TRBD1 (6 bases). The V end lost 5 bases, the J end lost 7 bases, and 17 bases lay between the germline ends. Germline lookup yields CDR1 MNHEY and CDR2 SMNVEV (reference sequence). The CDR3 is made up of 14 amino acids.

This clone was counted a single time. The V gene is TRBV28, the J gene TRBJ1-5, with D hard to call. The CDR3 is 13 amino acids. Between the trimmed V and J ends, which lost 5 bases and 4 bases, there was a span of 9 bases. CDR1 MDHEN and CDR2 SYDVKM come from the germline V gene. DNA of the CDR3: TGTGCCAGCAGTCGCGACGGGAATCAGCCCCAGCATTTT. Its protein product is CASSRDGNQPQHF.

The chain carries TRBV5-1 and TRBJ2-1; D gene unclear. Germline V gene data show CDR1 as SGHRS and CDR2 as YFSETQ. Trimming removed 4 bases at V and 7 bases at J, with 15 bases between. The CDR3 spans 14 residues. CDR3: CASSLPDPRNEQFF. The DNA for the CDR3 is TGCGCCAGCAGCCTTCCGGACCCCCGTAATGAGCAGTTCTTC.

Notes on this clone: Other DNA sequences in this sample translate to the same CDR3. The V and J genes are TRBV9 and TRBJ1-1; D is ambiguous. The CDR3 totals 13 residues. Germline CDR1 reads SGDLS; CDR2 reads YYNGEE. Trimming removed 0 bases at V and 1 base at J, with 4 bases between. This CDR3 is CASSVVPNTEAFF. In DNA form, the CDR3 reads TGTGCCAGCAGCGTAGTTCCGAACACTGAAGCTTTCTTT.

This clone was observed a handful of times. The rearrangement links TRBV5-5 to TRBJ1-1; perhaps TRBD1 as D (5 bases). The CDR3 length is 15 residues. V was cut by 2 bases and J by 1 base, with 12 bases left in between. Germline V gives CDR1 SGHKS, CDR2 YYEKEE (reference sequence). The CDR3 nucleotides are TGTGCCAGCAGCTTCACCGGGACGGAGAACACTGAAGCTTTCTTT. The encoded protein is CASSFTGTENTEAFF.

This chain uses TRBV5-1 with TRBJ1-2, with unresolved D. Germline assignment: CDR1 SGHRS and CDR2 YFSETQ. The CDR3 has 13 residues. V shed 2 bases and J shed 7 bases, with 12 bases lying between them. CDR3 nucleotide sequence: TGCGCCAGCAGCTTACCGGGGAGAGGTGGCTACACCTTC. Residues: CASSLPGRGGYTF.

The rearrangement joins TRBV20-1 to TRBJ1-1; D not certain. This CDR3 is 10 amino acids long. The V end lost 4 bases, the J end lost 7 bases, and 7 bases lay between the germline ends. CDR1 is DFQATT and CDR2 is SNEGSKA in the germline V gene (reference sequence). CDR3 sequence reads: CSATISEAFF. In DNA form, the CDR3 reads TGCAGTGCTACCATTAGTGAAGCTTTCTTT.

The rearrangement joins TRBV5-4 to TRBJ1-6, with D maybe TRBD1 (6 bases). V was shortened by 4 bases and J by 9 bases, with 17 bases between the two germline ends. There are 15 residues in the CDR3. Per the germline V gene, CDR1 is SGHNT and CDR2 is YYREEE (reference sequence). This CDR3 reads CASSLGGGFSSPLHF. The DNA of the CDR3 is TGTGCCAGCAGCCTCGGGGGGGGCTTTAGTTCACCCCTCCACTTT.

The DNA for the CDR3 is TGTGCCAGCAGAGCCGGGACAGGGTTTGAAAAACTGTTTTTT. It specifies CASRAGTGFEKLFF. The chain couples TRBV2 to TRBJ1-4, with TRBD1 identical over 9 bases. J was trimmed by 7 bases and V by 6 bases; bases with no gene match: 6. The CDR3 covers 14 residues. Germline V gives CDR1 SNHLY, CDR2 FYNNEI.

This rearrangement joins TRBV27 to TRBJ2-2; perhaps D is TRBD1 or TRBD2 (5 bases each). The V gene's germline CDR1 is MNHEY and CDR2 SMNVEV (reference sequence). The germline V and J ends were trimmed by 6 bases and 6 bases, with 11 bases remaining between them. The CDR3 covers 13 residues. The CDR3: CASRGWGSGELFF. For the CDR3, the DNA is TGTGCCAGCAGGGGGTGGGGGTCCGGGGAGCTGTTTTTT.

V is TRBV19 and J is TRBJ2-7; D is perhaps TRBD2 (5 bases). The germline V and J ends were trimmed by 4 bases and 7 bases, with 8 bases remaining between them. The CDR3 spans 11 residues. Per the germline V gene, CDR1 is LNHDA and CDR2 is SQIVND (reference sequence). This CDR3 is CASSTPGEQYF. The CDR3 nucleotides are TGTGCCAGTAGTACCCCGGGGGAGCAGTACTTC.

The chain uses TRBV6-5 and TRBJ1-1, with D perhaps TRBD1 (6 bases). There are 15 residues in the CDR3. Germline V lookup: CDR1 MNHEY, CDR2 SVGAGI. Trimming took off 2 bases at V and 4 bases at J, with 14 bases between the two ends. CDR3 protein: CASSYIRTAGTEAFF. The DNA of the CDR3 is TGTGCCAGCAGTTACATTCGGACAGCGGGCACTGAAGCTTTCTTT.

The chain has TRBV5-6 and TRBJ1-2, with no clear D. V shed 0 bases and J shed 5 bases, with 5 bases lying between them. This CDR3 has 12 residues. CDR1 and CDR2 from the germline V gene are SGHDT and YYEEEE. For the CDR3, the DNA is TGTGCCAGCAGCTTGGTGAGTTATGGCTACACCTTC. It is translated as CASSLVSYGYTF.

CDR3 residues: CSVLDRDSYEQYF. The CDR3 DNA sequence: TGCAGCGTTCTCGACAGGGACTCCTACGAGCAGTACTTC. The V gene is TRBV29-1, the J gene TRBJ2-7; 7 nucleotides match TRBD1. The germline CDR1 and CDR2 sequences are SQVTM and ANQGSEA. The CDR3 spans 13 residues. V lost 5 bases and J lost 0; bases outside the gene matches: 4.

This clone has just a few counts. The chain uses TRBV19 and TRBJ1-5; a weak D match, TRBD1 (6 bases). V was pared by 5 bases and J by 7 bases, with 18 bases between. This CDR3 comprises 15 residues. Germline V gene lookup returns CDR1 LNHDA and CDR2 SQIVND (reference sequence). This chain's CDR3 is CASSPGDTRNQPQHF. CDR3 nucleotide sequence: TGTGCCAGTAGTCCTGGGGACACAAGGAACCAGCCCCAGCATTTT.

The rearrangement links TRBV11-2 to TRBJ2-6; D tentatively reads TRBD1 or TRBD2 (5 bases each). With 5 bases removed from V and 1 base from J, the gap between germline ends came to 15 bases. Germline V gives CDR1 SGHAT, CDR2 FQNNGV. The CDR3 covers 17 residues. The CDR3 coding sequence is TGTGCCAGCAGCACCCTAGTGGGGGTATCTGGGGCCAACGTCCTGACTTTC. It is translated as CASSTLVGVSGANVLTF.

The rearrangement uses TRBV14 and TRBJ1-6, with TRBD1 identical over 9 bases. CDR3 length: 15 residues. With 4 bases clipped from V and 7 bases from J, the junction kept 5 bases outside the gene matches. The germline V gene has CDR1 SGHDN and CDR2 FVKESK. The CDR3 protein is CASSLGQGLNSPLHF. In DNA, the CDR3 is TGTGCCAGCAGCCTGGGACAGGGTTTGAATTCACCCCTCCACTTT.

The CDR3: CSYGVGGLTDTQYF. The CDR3 region has the DNA TGCAGCTACGGTGTGGGGGGGCTGACAGATACGCAGTATTTT. The J gene is TRBJ2-3, the V gene TRBV29-1; tentative D call: TRBD2 (7 bases). CDR1 SQVTM and CDR2 ANQGSEA come from the germline V gene. V lost 8 bases and J lost 3, with 18 bases in between. The CDR3 length is 14 residues.

The rearrangement links TRBV30 to TRBJ2-1, with TRBD1 matching over 8 bases. CDR1 is GTSNPN and CDR2 is SVGIG in the germline V gene (reference sequence). The CDR3 sequence is 12 residues long. Trimming took 2 bases from V and 9 from J; bases not matched to a gene: 3. This chain's CDR3 is CAWSRQGFEQFF. DNA of the CDR3: TGTGCCTGGAGTCGACAGGGGTTTGAGCAGTTCTTC.

The chain is built from TRBV6-1 and TRBJ1-6, with D unclear. CDR1 is MNHNS and CDR2 is SASEGT in the germline V gene. This CDR3 comprises 12 residues. Trimming left V 2 bases short and J 13 bases short, with 9 bases between. CDR3 coding DNA: TGTGCCAGCAGTGAACCGGGCATGCCCCTCCACTTT. As protein: CASSEPGMPLHF.

This chain links TRBV28 with TRBJ1-6; D call uncertain. This CDR3 has 15 residues. Germline assignment: CDR1 MDHEN and CDR2 SYDVKM. Deletions cut 7 bases from V and 4 bases from J, with 14 bases between. CDR3 sequence: CASKAAKEYNSPLHF. CDR3 bases: TGTGCCAGCAAGGCAGCCAAGGAATATAATTCACCCCTCCACTTT.

CDR3 sequence: CACGLADSREQYF. CDR3 sequence (DNA): TGTGCCTGTGGACTAGCGGATAGCCGGGAGCAGTACTTC. The chain carries TRBV30 and TRBJ2-7; 10 positions agree with TRBD2. Germline CDR1 is GTSNPN and CDR2 is SVGIG (reference sequence). The CDR3 is made up of 13 amino acids. V was clipped by 6 bases and J by 7 bases; unmatched bases: 9.